The present T cell receptor beta chain was sequenced within a study of low-dose radiotherapy and immunotherapy resistance in tumors (dated by TCRdb to between 2020 and 2023). In terms of the full investigation: In Cohort 1, 0.5 Gy per fraction was delivered every 2 weeks, and a total PTV dose of 6.5 Gy was prescribed. Patients were given nivolumab as a 240 mg flat dose every two weeks and ipilimumab at 1 mg/kg every six weeks, with both drugs delivered intravenously. Cyclophosphamide 200 mg/m2 was given intravenously every two weeks, one day before each radiation and immunotherapy administration. Eight patients were included in the translational analysis, namely three from the first dose cohort plus the first five from the second dose cohort. The trial did not randomize participants into treatment groups. In Cohort 2, 1 Gy per fraction was delivered every two weeks, for a total of 13 Gy over 26 weeks. Aspirin 300 mg was taken orally once daily by patients for four cycles, starting on cycle 1 day 1.

This clonotype is medium-sized (0.01 to 0.1%) in its sample. The specificity of this receptor is unknown. The sample holds no much larger clone one base away, and base qualities are not on file. To make first-strand cDNA, Superscript III was used along with a set of TRAV- and TRBV-specific primers so that both the TCRalpha and TCRbeta chains were covered. TCRs were amplified with Phusion for about 18 PCR cycles using a constant-region primer together with the adapter attached to the V primers. Amplification of the isolated mRNA was done with the MessageAmp II aRNA Amplification Kit, which involved a 16-hour in vitro transcription at 37 degrees C. The Dynabeads mRNA DIRECT Purification Kit was used to isolate mRNA for TCR sequencing. Indexed Illumina adapters were added in a second Phusion PCR of roughly 23 cycles, and the PCR products were purified with AMPure XP beads. Processing in the source paper ran as follows. Using custom Perl scripts, TCR sequences encoding the same protein were pooled, out-of-frame sequences were removed, and the abundance of each clonotype was computed. Any TCR sequence supported by only a single read was excluded from analysis. Among the metrics used to describe the repertoires were Shannon entropy, Gini index, clonality, richness, and the frequency of TCRs shared between repertoires. TCRdb's own reprocessing of the public reads used fastp at Q25 and MiXCR and kept productive beta chains. Each entry is one CDR3 protein sequence, shown with its most common DNA and genes. What appears here as the V and J calls and clone size reflects TCRdb's work, not the paper's. This sample has approximately 9,700 distinct CDR3 sequences in its table, and 42% of those were observed once. Of the sample, approximately 6.2% falls within the top ten clones.

The donors took part in RACIN, a single-arm, phase I, dose-escalation trial that combined nivolumab, ipilimumab, aspirin, low-dose cyclophosphamide and low-dose radiotherapy. Patients with advanced, TIL-negative solid tumors were considered eligible. The germline V gene encodes CDR1 KGHSH and CDR2 LQKENI. From V the trimming removes 5 bases and from J it removes 5 bases, while the gene matches leave 4 bases of the junction unaccounted for. CDR3 length: 13 amino acids, cysteine to phenylalanine. Kept here is only the CDR3 DNA, which spans 39 bases and is read in frame from base 1. In this chain, TRBV18 is recombined with TRBJ1-1; 8 central nucleotides agree with TRBD1. This sequence originates from a human donor with advanced metastatic prostate, ovarian, gallbladder or colorectal cancer (not recorded which). This table probably holds off-target reads from a library built for another chain. Read as DNA, the sequence is TGTGCCAGCTCAGGACAGGGAAGGACTGAAGCTTTCTTT. The resulting protein is CASSGQGRTEAFF. The reference TRBV18 and TRBJ1-1 proteins fill in what lies around the CDR3, so the full variable domain reads NAGVMQNPRHLVRRRGQEARLRCSPMKGHSHVYWYRQLPEEGLKFMVYLQKENIIDESGMPKERFSAEFPKEGPSILRIQQVVRGDSAAYFCASSGQGRTEAFFGQGTRLTVV.